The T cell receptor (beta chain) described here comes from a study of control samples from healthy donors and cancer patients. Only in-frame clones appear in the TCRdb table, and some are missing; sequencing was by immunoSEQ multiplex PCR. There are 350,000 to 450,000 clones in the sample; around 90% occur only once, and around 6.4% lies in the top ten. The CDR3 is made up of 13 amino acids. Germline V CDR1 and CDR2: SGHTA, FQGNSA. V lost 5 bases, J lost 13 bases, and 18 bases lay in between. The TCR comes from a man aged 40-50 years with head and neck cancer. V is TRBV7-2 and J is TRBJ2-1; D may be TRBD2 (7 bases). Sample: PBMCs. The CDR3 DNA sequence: TGTGCCAGCAGCCGGGGGGCGGGGCGGGGACAGTTCTTC. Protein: CASSRGAGRGQFF.